What follows are 14 T cell receptor beta chains derived from one specimen sequenced in a study of Graves' ophthalmopathy and Graves' hyperthyroidism. As the template, RNA transcripts were used to amplify TCR beta CDR3 regions. Second-round multiplex PCR came after a first-round RT-PCR that employed HTBI primers. TCRdb passed the multiplex PCR reads through MiXCR, listing each CDR3 protein once. The repertoire holds about 24,000 distinct CDR3 sequences, with around 50% as singletons. The sequenced sample was peripheral blood. The receptors derive from an adult woman with stable Graves' hyperthyroidism.

The rearrangement joins TRBV29-1 to TRBJ1-4; TRBD1 agrees at 8 bases. Per germline, CDR1 SQVTM and CDR2 ANQGSEA. CDR3 size: 13 residues. V gave up 7 bases and J gave up 8 bases; unmatched junction bases: 9. CDR3 sequence: CSAGQGKEEKLFF. The DNA of the CDR3 is TGCAGCGCCGGACAGGGTAAAGAAGAAAAACTGTTTTTT. The variable domain in full, with the rest retrieved from reference TRBV29-1 and TRBJ1-4, is SAVISQKPSRDICQRGTSLTIQCQVDSQVTMMFWYRQQPGQSLTLIATANQGSEATYESGFVIDKFPISRPNLTFSTLTVSNMSPEDSSIYLCSAGQGKEEKLFFGSGTQLSVL.

This clonotype came up many times. The chain links TRBV20-1 to TRBJ2-1; 11 bases fit TRBD2. CDR3 length equals 17 residues. V was pared by 3 bases and J by 4 bases, with 11 bases of the junction left unmatched. Germline lookup yields CDR1 DFQATT and CDR2 SNEGSKA (reference sequence). The CDR3 nucleotides read TGCAGTGCTAGGCCCCGAAGGGCTAGCGGGAGGTACAATGAGCAGTTCTTC. Translating it yields CSARPRRASGRYNEQFF.

A single count supports this clonotype. This chain links TRBV9 with TRBJ2-3; TRBD2 agrees at 7 bases. From germline, CDR1 is SGDLS and CDR2 YYNGEE. This CDR3 has 15 residues. J gave up 5 bases and V 2 bases, and 8 bases lay outside the gene matches. CDR3 DNA: TGTGCCAGCAGCGTCGGGGCGGGAGTAGGAGATACGCAGTATTTT. It specifies CASSVGAGVGDTQYF.

By sample share, this clonotype is medium-sized. The gene calls are TRBV7-9 and TRBJ2-7; 7 nucleotides align to TRBD1. The V gene's germline CDR1 is SEHNR and CDR2 FQNEAQ (reference sequence). The V and J ends lost 6 bases and 6 bases, in that order; junction bases with no gene match: 11. The CDR3 is made up of 14 amino acids. CDR3 protein: CASRASGTAPEQYF. The DNA of the CDR3 is TGTGCCAGCAGGGCATCCGGGACAGCTCCCGAGCAGTACTTC. Full variable domain (outside the CDR3, taken from reference TRBV7-9 and TRBJ2-7): DTGVSQNPRHKITKRGQNVTFRCDPISEHNRLYWYRQTLGQGPEFLTYFQNEAQLEKSRLLSDRFSAERPKGSFSTLEIQRTEQGDSAMYLCASRASGTAPEQYFGPGTRLTVT.

This clonotype appeared a single time. An end of the junction does not agree with germline; a read error may underlie this. The genes are TRBV6-4 and TRBJ2-3; 8 positions agree with TRBD2. Germline loops: CDR1 MRHNA, CDR2 SNTAGT. This CDR3 has 14 residues. CDR3 nucleotides: TGTGCCTGCAGTGAGACGGGAGGGCCGGATACGCAGTATTTT. It translates to CACSETGGPDTQYF.

This clonotype occurred many times. This could be a read error, since a much larger clone is one nucleotide away. V usage is TRBV6-5 and J usage is TRBJ2-7, with D maybe TRBD1 (5 bases). V lost 11 bases and J lost 2, with 13 bases in between. The CDR3 loop spans 12 amino acids. Germline V gene data show CDR1 as MNHEY and CDR2 as SVGAGI. The CDR3, as DNA: TGTGCCCGAATGACAGTCGCCTACGAGCAGTACTTC. Translation: CARMTVAYEQYF.

The chain has TRBV9 and TRBJ2-2; TRBD1 aligns across 7 bases. Germline loops: CDR1 SGDLS, CDR2 YYNGEE. The CDR3 is 15 residues long. Unmatched junction bases numbered 3, after V lost 3 bases and J lost 1 base. CDR3 sequence: CASSARQGNTGELFF. The CDR3 DNA reads TGTGCCAGCAGCGCCAGACAGGGGAACACCGGGGAGCTGTTTTTT.

This chain joins TRBV6-5 and TRBJ2-7, with unresolved D. CDR1 MNHEY and CDR2 SVGAGI come from the germline V gene. V lost 10 bases to trimming and J lost 5 bases, with 15 bases between them. The length of the CDR3 is 12 residues. Here the CDR3 DNA reads TGTGCCAACTGGCGGTTTCCTCACGAGCAGTACTTC. It codes for CANWRFPHEQYF.

Notes on this clonotype: In this CDR3 the conserved last residue, phenylalanine or tryptophan, is missing, so a read error is likely. The chain couples TRBV3-1 to TRBJ2-2; 9 bases agree with TRBD2. The CDR3 totals 16 residues. CDR1 is LGHDT, CDR2 YNNKEL, per germline (reference sequence). The ends lost 6 bases at V and 7 bases at J; junction bases unmatched: 12. DNA for the CDR3: TGTGCCAGCAGAGGAGGGGGCGGGAGGGCCCTCGGGGAGCTGTTTCTT. As protein: CASRGGGGRALGELFL.

V and J are TRBV29-1 and TRBJ1-4; a possible D gene is TRBD1 (6 bases). This CDR3 region has 12 residues. Germline CDR1 and CDR2: SQVTM and ANQGSEA. V was shortened by 7 bases and J by 4 bases, with 10 bases between the two germline ends. The CDR3 nucleotides read TGCAGCGCCGGACAGAATAATGAAAAACTGTTTTTT. Encoded protein: CSAGQNNEKLFF.

In its sample, this clonotype ranks as medium-sized. V usage is TRBV11-2 and J usage is TRBJ1-6; 8 bases are a match to TRBD1. The ends lost 6 bases at V and 13 bases at J; junction bases unmatched: 11. The length of the CDR3 is 14 residues. Germline V lookup: CDR1 SGHAT, CDR2 FQNNGV. The CDR3 bases are TGTGCCAGCAGACTGACAGGGGACTCGACCCCCCTCCACTTT. This gives the protein CASRLTGDSTPLHF.

The chain carries TRBV7-2 and TRBJ2-7, with TRBD2 identical over 13 bases. Germline-derived CDR1 and CDR2 are SGHTA and FQGNSA. This CDR3 region has 16 residues. V lost 7 bases, J lost 7 bases, and 13 bases stayed unmatched. Here the CDR3 reads CASTAGTSGDRREQYF. CDR3 DNA: TGTGCCAGCACCGCAGGGACTAGCGGGGATCGGCGGGAGCAGTACTTC.

V and J are TRBV6-5 and TRBJ1-1, with D perhaps matching TRBD1 (5 bases). Germline V CDR1 and CDR2: MNHEY, SVGAGI. V was pared by 2 bases and J by 0 bases, with 10 bases between. CDR3 length: 15 residues. CDR3 loop: CASSYDSTVNTEAFF. As DNA, the CDR3 is TGTGCCAGCAGTTACGACAGCACAGTGAACACTGAAGCTTTCTTT.

This clonotype has ten or more counts. The V and J genes are TRBV5-6 and TRBJ1-4; a weak D match, TRBD1 (5 bases). V was clipped by 3 bases and J by 10 bases, with 19 bases between them. CDR3 size: 15 residues. Germline-derived CDR1 and CDR2 are SGHDT and YYEEEE. CDR3 nucleotides: TGTGCCAGCAGCTCGGGACCTCAATGGGGGGTAAAACTGTTTTTT. Translated, it gives CASSSGPQWGVKLFF.